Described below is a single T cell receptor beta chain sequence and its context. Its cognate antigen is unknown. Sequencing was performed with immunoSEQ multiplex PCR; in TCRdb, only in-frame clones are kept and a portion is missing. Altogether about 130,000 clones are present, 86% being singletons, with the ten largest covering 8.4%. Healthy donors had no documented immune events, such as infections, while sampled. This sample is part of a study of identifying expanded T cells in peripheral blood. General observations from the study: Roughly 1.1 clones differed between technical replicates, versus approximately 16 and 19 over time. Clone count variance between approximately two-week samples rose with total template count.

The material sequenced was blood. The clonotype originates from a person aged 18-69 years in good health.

The CDR3 DNA reads TGTGCCAGCAGCTTAGTGGCTAGCGGGGGGGGCACAGATACGCAGTATTTT. It codes for CASSLVASGGGTDTQYF. J is TRBJ2-3 and V is TRBV7-4, with TRBD2 matching over 12 bases. Germline CDR1 SGHVT, CDR2 SQSDAQ. V gave up 1 base and J gave up 1 base; unmatched junction bases: 3. The CDR3 length is 17 residues.